The 18 T cell receptor beta chains reported below all come from one sample, sequenced in a study of PD-L1 blockade in urothelial cancer. Some clones are missing from TCRdb's copy, which holds only in-frame ones; the method was immunoSEQ multiplex PCR. The sample lists tens of thousands of clones; 70% to 90% were seen once. Time point in this sample: pretreatment peripheral blood. Here the sequenced sample was PBMCs, taken around atezolizumab (anti-PD-L1) treatment. The receptors were sampled from a man in his 70s with urothelial cancer.

The V call is TRBV12-5, the J call TRBJ2-5; D possibly corresponds to TRBD2 (6 bases). The last part of the DNA fits TRBJ2-7 better; the J call may be wrong. CDR1 is LGHNT, CDR2 FRNRAP, per germline. The CDR3 loop spans 15 amino acids. The CDR3 region is CASVAQEGLSYEQYF. CDR3 nucleotides: TGTGCTAGTGTCGCCCAGGAGGGCCTCTCCTACGAGCAGTACTTC.

The rearrangement joins TRBV10-1 to TRBJ2-3; TRBD2 agrees at 8 bases. This CDR3 region has 15 residues. With 2 bases clipped from V and 4 bases from J, the junction kept 5 bases outside the gene matches. Germline V gene lookup returns CDR1 WNHNN and CDR2 SYGVQD (reference sequence). CDR3 amino acids: CASSERAGGADTQYF. CDR3 sequence (DNA): TGCGCCAGCAGTGAGCGCGCGGGAGGAGCAGATACGCAGTATTTT.

The chain carries TRBV5-6 and TRBJ1-1, with D hard to call. The CDR3 extends over 12 amino acids. Germline V gene lookup returns CDR1 SGHDT and CDR2 YYEEEE. V lost 0 bases, J lost 7 bases, and 7 bases lay in between. The CDR3 region is CASSLAENEAFF. For the CDR3, the DNA is TGTGCCAGCAGCTTGGCCGAGAATGAAGCTTTCTTT. The variable domain in full, with the rest retrieved from reference TRBV5-6 and TRBJ1-1, is DAGVTQSPTHLIKTRGQQVTLRCSPKSGHDTVSWYQQALGQGPQFIFQYYEEEERQRGNFPDRFSGHQFPNYSSELNVNALLLGDSALYLCASSLAENEAFFGQGTRLTVV.

This clone was seen just once. CDR3 sequence: CASSRSTQGAQGYTF. The CDR3 bases are TGTGCCAGCAGCCGATCTACACAGGGGGCGCAGGGCTACACCTTC. The chain is built from TRBV7-6 and TRBJ1-2, with TRBD1 matching over 9 bases. Germline V lookup: CDR1 SGHVS, CDR2 FNYEAQ. The V gene end was trimmed by 5 bases and the J gene end by 8 bases; junction bases not matched to a gene: 12. This CDR3 is built from 15 residues.

This rearrangement joins TRBV19 to TRBJ2-1, with TRBD2 matching 8 bases. The CDR3 sequence is 16 residues long. The germline V gene has CDR1 LNHDA and CDR2 SQIVND (reference sequence). The V and J ends lost 6 bases and 2 bases, in that order; junction bases with no gene match: 9. In DNA form, the CDR3 reads TGTGCCAGTAGACGGGAAGCGGGAGAAACCTACAATGAGCAGTTCTTC. Residues: CASRREAGETYNEQFF.

The rearrangement uses TRBV9 and TRBJ1-4; no clear D gene. The CDR3 sequence is 15 residues long. In germline, CDR1 is SGDLS, CDR2 YYNGEE. V was clipped by 1 base and J by 0 bases, with 7 bases between them. The CDR3 reads CASSVTAATNEKLFF. The CDR3 DNA reads TGTGCCAGCAGCGTAACAGCTGCAACTAATGAAAAACTGTTTTTT.

The chain employs TRBV6-5 and TRBJ2-7; 8 positions match TRBD1. V shed 6 bases and J 2 bases; nucleotides not matched to a gene: 9. The CDR3 is made up of 15 amino acids. CDR1 MNHEY and CDR2 SVGAGI come from the germline V gene. The CDR3 loop is CASRDTTGGAYEQYF. The DNA for the CDR3 is TGTGCCAGCAGGGACACTACAGGGGGTGCCTACGAGCAGTACTTC.

The gene calls are TRBV2 and TRBJ2-1; 12 bases agree with TRBD1. Germline V lookup: CDR1 SNHLY, CDR2 FYNNEI. Trimming took 4 bases from V and 9 from J; bases not matched to a gene: 4. This CDR3 contains 14 residues. The CDR3, as DNA: TGTGCCAGCAGTGTAGGGACAGGGGGCTTTGAGCAGTTCTTC. Encoded protein: CASSVGTGGFEQFF.

The genes are TRBV5-1 and TRBJ1-5; 8 bases line up with TRBD1. CDR1 and CDR2 from the germline V gene are SGHRS and YFSETQ. Unmatched junction bases numbered 2, after V lost 0 bases and J lost 3 bases. CDR3 size: 15 residues. The CDR3 loop reads CASSLGTGFNQPQHF. The CDR3 region has the DNA TGCGCCAGCAGCTTGGGGACAGGGTTCAATCAGCCCCAGCATTTT.

The chain combines TRBV15 with TRBJ2-7, with D perhaps TRBD1 (5 bases). V shed 0 bases and J shed 0 bases, with 12 bases lying between them. This CDR3 is built from 16 residues. CDR1 and CDR2 from the germline V gene are LNHNV and YYDKDF (reference sequence). The CDR3 sequence: CATSRDKVQVSYEQYF. The DNA for the CDR3 is TGTGCCACCAGCAGAGATAAGGTACAGGTCTCCTACGAGCAGTACTTC.

This chain links TRBV9 with TRBJ2-1, with D possibly matching TRBD1 (5 bases). Germline V gene lookup returns CDR1 SGDLS and CDR2 YYNGEE. V lost 0 bases to trimming and J lost 5 bases, with 12 bases between them. The CDR3 consists of 15 residues. The CDR3 DNA follows: TGTGCCAGCAGCGTAGTTCCAGGACAAAACAATGAGCAGTTCTTC. Encoded protein: CASSVVPGQNNEQFF.

V and J are TRBV11-2 and TRBJ2-2; D remains ambiguous. This CDR3 contains 12 residues. Germline V gene data show CDR1 as SGHAT and CDR2 as FQNNGV. V was shortened by 6 bases and J by 7 bases, with 9 bases between the two germline ends. CDR3 loop: CASSRVSGELFF. The CDR3 coding sequence is TGTGCCAGCAGTCGAGTAAGCGGGGAGCTGTTTTTT.

The chain links TRBV9 to TRBJ2-6; tentatively, D is TRBD1 (6 bases). Trimming shortened V by 3 bases and J by 1 base, and 8 bases separated the two germline ends. In germline, CDR1 is SGDLS, CDR2 YYNGEE. The CDR3 is 15 residues long. The CDR3 bases are TGTGCCAGCAGCGCAACAGGGTCTGGGGCCAACGTCCTGACTTTC. It codes for CASSATGSGANVLTF.

This clone is deemed medium-sized. The chain combines TRBV11-2 with TRBJ1-2; D is undetermined. The germline V gene has CDR1 SGHAT and CDR2 FQNNGV. The CDR3 has 15 amino acids. Trimming removed 5 bases from V and 4 bases from J, with 17 bases in between. CDR3 DNA: TGTGCCAGCAGCCTCTCTCCCCCAGAAACCTATGGCTACACCTTC. It translates to CASSLSPPETYGYTF.

The chain combines TRBV28 with TRBJ1-5; 7 positions agree with TRBD1. Germline-derived CDR1 and CDR2 are MDHEN and SYDVKM. Trimming removed 4 bases from V and 2 bases from J; junction bases left unmatched: 8. This CDR3 is 16 amino acids long. The CDR3 protein is CASSSRGYRGNQPQHF. The CDR3 bases are TGTGCCAGCAGTTCCAGGGGGTATCGGGGCAATCAGCCCCAGCATTTT.

The CDR3 protein is CASSEGNTEAFF. In DNA, the CDR3 is TGTGCCAGTAGTGAGGGGAACACTGAAGCTTTCTTT. The chain employs TRBV19 and TRBJ1-1, with unresolved D. The V gene's germline CDR1 is LNHDA and CDR2 SQIVND (reference sequence). CDR3 length equals 12 residues. V lost 5 bases and J 1 base, leaving 5 bases between the germline ends.

The gene calls are TRBV5-6 and TRBJ2-3, with TRBD2 matching 8 bases. Germline CDR1 and CDR2: SGHDT and YYEEEE. The CDR3 extends over 16 amino acids. V dropped 3 bases and J dropped 8; count of bases not matched to a gene: 14. Here the CDR3 reads CASSSTGRAIEGTQYF. CDR3 nucleotides: TGTGCCAGCAGCTCAACCGGGAGGGCCATTGAGGGTACGCAGTATTTT.

The chain combines TRBV28 with TRBJ1-4; perhaps TRBD1 as D (5 bases). The CDR3 length is 20 residues. V was pared by 3 bases and J by 2 bases, with 25 bases between. Germline V lookup: CDR1 MDHEN, CDR2 SYDVKM. The CDR3 nucleotides read TGTGCCAGCAGTTTTGGTTTTGTTTGGGGGGTCGGTTCGACTAATGAAAAACTGTTTTTT. This encodes CASSFGFVWGVGSTNEKLFF.